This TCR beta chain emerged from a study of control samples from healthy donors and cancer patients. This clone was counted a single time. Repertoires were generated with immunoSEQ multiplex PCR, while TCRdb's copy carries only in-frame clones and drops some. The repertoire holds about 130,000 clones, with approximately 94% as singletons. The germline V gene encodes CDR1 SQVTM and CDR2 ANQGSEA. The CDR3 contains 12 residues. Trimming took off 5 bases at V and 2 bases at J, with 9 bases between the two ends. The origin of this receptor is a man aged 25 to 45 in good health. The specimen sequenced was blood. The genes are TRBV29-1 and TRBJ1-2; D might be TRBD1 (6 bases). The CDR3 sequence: CSVLTGNYGYTF. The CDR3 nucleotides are TGCAGCGTTCTCACAGGGAACTATGGCTACACCTTC. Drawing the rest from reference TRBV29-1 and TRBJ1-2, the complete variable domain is SAVISQKPSRDICQRGTSLTIQCQVDSQVTMMFWYRQQPGQSLTLIATANQGSEATYESGFVIDKFPISRPNLTFSTLTVSNMSPEDSSIYLCSVLTGNYGYTFGSGTRLTVV.